This TCR beta chain is from a study of cytomegalovirus exposure and HLA in healthy donors. The CDR3 is 14 amino acids. The V gene lost 2 bases and the J gene lost 4 bases, with 8 bases spanning the gap. CDR1 is SGHNT, CDR2 YENEEA, per germline. The PCR used 60 Vbeta and 13 Jbeta primers. The data were produced by immunoSEQ multiplex PCR, yet TCRdb's version contains in-frame clones alone and is incomplete. The sample contains approximately 100,000 clones, around 80% of which appear only once. The clonotype originates from a man aged 35 to 55 in good health and CMV-seronegative. Sequencing input: PBMCs. This sequence joins TRBV11-3 and TRBJ2-2; D possibly corresponds to TRBD1 (5 bases). CDR3 DNA: TGTGCCAGCAGCTTACAGGGCCCCACCGGGGAGCTGTTTTTT. It specifies CASSLQGPTGELFF.